The present entry profiles one T cell receptor (beta chain) with its context. The entry originates in a study of cytomegalovirus exposure and HLA in healthy donors. In the PCR, 60 Vbeta and 13 Jbeta primers were used. The method was immunoSEQ multiplex PCR; TCRdb's version includes in-frame clones alone and lacks a portion of them. The data contain around 180,000 clones, about 80% of them singletons. This sequence originates from a man aged 25 to 45 in good health and CMV-seropositive. The source material was PBMCs.

CDR3 amino acids: CATGGEISGANVLTF. The CDR3 bases are TGTGCCACCGGGGGGGAAATCTCTGGGGCCAACGTCCTGACTTTC. The V call is TRBV15, the J call TRBJ2-6; 7 bases map to TRBD2. The V gene's germline CDR1 is LNHNV and CDR2 YYDKDF (reference sequence). With V trimmed by 8 bases and J by 0 bases, 4 bases remained unmatched. This CDR3 has 15 amino acids.